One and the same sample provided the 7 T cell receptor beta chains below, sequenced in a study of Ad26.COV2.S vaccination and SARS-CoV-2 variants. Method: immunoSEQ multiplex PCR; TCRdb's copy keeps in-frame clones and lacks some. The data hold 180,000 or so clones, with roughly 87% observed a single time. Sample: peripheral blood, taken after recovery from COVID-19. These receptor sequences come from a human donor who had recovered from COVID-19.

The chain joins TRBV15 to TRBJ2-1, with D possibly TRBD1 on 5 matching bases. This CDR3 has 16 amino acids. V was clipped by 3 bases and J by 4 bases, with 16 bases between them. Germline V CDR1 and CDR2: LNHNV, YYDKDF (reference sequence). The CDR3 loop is CATSSSTASRYNEQFF. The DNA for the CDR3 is TGTGCCACCAGCAGTTCGACAGCCAGTAGGTACAATGAGCAGTTCTTC. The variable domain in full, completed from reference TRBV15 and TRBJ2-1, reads DAMVIQNPRYQVTQFGKPVTLSCSQTLNHNVMYWYQQKSSQAPKLLFHYYDKDFNNEADTPDNFQSRRPNTSFCFLDIRSPGLGDTAMYLCATSSSTASRYNEQFFGPGTRLTVL.

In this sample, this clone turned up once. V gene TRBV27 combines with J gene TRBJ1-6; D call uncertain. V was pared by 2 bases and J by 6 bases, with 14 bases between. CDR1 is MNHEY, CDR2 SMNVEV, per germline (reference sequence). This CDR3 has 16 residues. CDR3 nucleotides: TGTGCCAGCAGTTTAATCGTGGGGAATCTTAATTCACCCCTCCACTTT. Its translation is CASSLIVGNLNSPLHF.

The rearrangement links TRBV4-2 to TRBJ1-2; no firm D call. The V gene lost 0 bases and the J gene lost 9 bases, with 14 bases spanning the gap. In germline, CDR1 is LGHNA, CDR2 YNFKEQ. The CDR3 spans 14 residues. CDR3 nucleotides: TGTGCCAGCAGCCAAGATCGGAGCGGATGGAGCTACACCTTC. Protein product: CASSQDRSGWSYTF.

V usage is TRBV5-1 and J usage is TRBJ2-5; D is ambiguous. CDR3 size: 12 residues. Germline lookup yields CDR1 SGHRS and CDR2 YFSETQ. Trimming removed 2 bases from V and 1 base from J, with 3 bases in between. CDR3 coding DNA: TGCGCCAGCAGCTTCTCCCAAGAGACCCAGTACTTC. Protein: CASSFSQETQYF.

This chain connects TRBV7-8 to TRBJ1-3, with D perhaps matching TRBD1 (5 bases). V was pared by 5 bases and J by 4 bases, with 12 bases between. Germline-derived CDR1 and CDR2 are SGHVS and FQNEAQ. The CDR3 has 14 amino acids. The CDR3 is CASSPHGAGNTIYF. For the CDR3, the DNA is TGTGCCAGCAGCCCGCATGGGGCGGGAAACACCATATATTTT.

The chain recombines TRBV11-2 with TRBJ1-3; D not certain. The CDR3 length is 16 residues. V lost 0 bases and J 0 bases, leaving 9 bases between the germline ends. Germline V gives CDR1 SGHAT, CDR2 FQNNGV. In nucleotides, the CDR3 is TGTGCCAGCAGCTTAGAGCGTCAATTCTCTGGAAACACCATATATTTT. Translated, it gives CASSLERQFSGNTIYF.

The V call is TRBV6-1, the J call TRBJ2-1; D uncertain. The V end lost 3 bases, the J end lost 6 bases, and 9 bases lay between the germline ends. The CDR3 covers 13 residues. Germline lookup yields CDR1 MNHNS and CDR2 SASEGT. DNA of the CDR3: TGTGCCAGCAGTGACGCTTCAAGCAATGAGCAGTTCTTC. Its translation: CASSDASSNEQFF.